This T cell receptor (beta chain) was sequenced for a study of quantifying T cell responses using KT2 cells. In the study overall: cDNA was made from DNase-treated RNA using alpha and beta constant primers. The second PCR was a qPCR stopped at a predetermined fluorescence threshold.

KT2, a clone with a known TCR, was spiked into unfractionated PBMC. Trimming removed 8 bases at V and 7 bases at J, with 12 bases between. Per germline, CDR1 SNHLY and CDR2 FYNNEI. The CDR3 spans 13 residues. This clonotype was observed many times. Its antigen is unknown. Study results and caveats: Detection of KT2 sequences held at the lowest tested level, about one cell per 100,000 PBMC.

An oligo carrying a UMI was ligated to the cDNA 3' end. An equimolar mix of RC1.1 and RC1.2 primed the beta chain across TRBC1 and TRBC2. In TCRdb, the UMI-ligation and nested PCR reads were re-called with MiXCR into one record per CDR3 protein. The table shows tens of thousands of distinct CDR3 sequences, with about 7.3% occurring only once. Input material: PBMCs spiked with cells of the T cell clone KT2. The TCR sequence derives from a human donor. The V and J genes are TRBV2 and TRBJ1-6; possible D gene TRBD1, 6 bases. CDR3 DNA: TGTGCCAGCCTAGCCAGGGGAAATTCACCCCTCCACTTT. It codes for CASLARGNSPLHF.